This T cell receptor (beta chain) was identified in a study of early T cells in non-severe SARS-CoV-2 infection. Unique molecular identifiers were added to individual cDNA molecules. TCRdb analysed the 5' RACE reads with MiXCR anew, one entry per CDR3 protein. Here the sample spans about 70,000 distinct CDR3 sequences, 12% being singletons. Germline values: CDR1 WSHSY, CDR2 SAAADI. The V and J ends lost 6 bases and 7 bases respectively, with 16 bases between them. This CDR3 contains 13 residues. In its sample, this clonotype was seen a few times. This chain joins TRBV10-2 and TRBJ2-7, with D tentatively TRBD1 (5 bases). The sequences come from whole blood, collected at baseline. The receptor comes from an adult who was a healthcare worker with PCR-confirmed SARS-CoV-2 infection or an uninfected control (not recorded which). The donor label of this sample is uncertain. CDR3 residues: CASRGQLQGEQYF. The CDR3 nucleotides read TGCGCCAGCAGAGGGCAACTCCAGGGAGAGCAGTACTTC.